Sequencing of this T cell receptor beta chain was carried out in a study of cytomegalovirus exposure and HLA in healthy donors. Study details: There were about 85 million unique TCRs (from HLA-typed donors) in an early data release.

Findings and caveats of the study: There were some public TCRs occurring in many donors, but most TCR sequences were rare. Sequencing had likely introduced a cluster of highly shared sequence variants as an artifact.

Of note for this clone: The antigen remains undetermined.

The primer mix had 60 Vbeta and 13 Jbeta primers. Assay: immunoSEQ multiplex PCR; the TCRdb copy retains only in-frame clones and omits some. The sample consists of hundreds of thousands of clones, 80% to 85% of them appearing once. The germline V gene has CDR1 SGHTA and CDR2 FQGTGA. The CDR3 consists of 14 residues. V was trimmed by 5 bases and J by 7 bases, leaving 15 bases between them. Donors sampled were nominally healthy, though unrecorded immune exposures were likely. The gene calls are TRBV7-3 and TRBJ2-1; perhaps TRBD2 as D (5 bases). This clonotype originated in a boy between 2 and 10 years old in good health and CMV-seronegative. The specimen was PBMCs. The CDR3 loop is CASSPRTAPNEQFF. The DNA for the CDR3 is TGTGCCAGCAGCCCGAGGACTGCCCCGAATGAGCAGTTCTTC. Together with reference TRBV7-3 and TRBJ2-1, the CDR3 gives the full variable domain: GAGVSQTPSNKVTEKGKYVELRCDPISGHTALYWYRQSLGQGPEFLIYFQGTGAADDSGLPNDRFFAVRPEGSVSTLKIQRTERGDSAVYLCASSPRTAPNEQFFGPGTRLTVL.